This paragraph reports one T cell receptor beta chain. Its antigen is as yet unknown. The entry originates in a study of cytomegalovirus exposure and HLA in healthy donors. Regarding the study as a whole: A later analysis showed TCR association rates differing by HLA locus, peaking at DRB1 and lowest at HLA-C. Based on reports, TCR beta sequences accurately predicted HLA-A and HLA-B alleles for most subjects.

In the PCR, 60 Vbeta and 13 Jbeta primers were used. Assay used: immunoSEQ multiplex PCR; TCRdb lists only in-frame clones, some missing. Of 95,000 to 150,000 clones in the sample, around two thirds were seen once. CDR3 length: 18 residues. After removal of 5 bases from V and 1 base from J, the junction contained 14 bases not matched to a gene. Germline-derived CDR1 and CDR2 are MDHEN and SYDVKM. Sequenced material: PBMCs. The TCR comes from a woman between 40 and 50 years old in good health and CMV-seropositive. The chain joins TRBV28 to TRBJ1-1; 9 positions agree with TRBD1. The CDR3 here is CASSQYRGLGSGNTEAFF. DNA of the CDR3: TGTGCCAGCAGTCAATACAGGGGGCTCGGGAGTGGGAACACTGAAGCTTTCTTT.